This TCR beta chain was sequenced during a study of cytomegalovirus exposure and HLA in healthy donors. Regarding the study as a whole: Highly shared variants forming one cluster were likely a sequencing artifact. The authors enumerated over 150 TCR beta chains as linked to cytomegalovirus.

As concerns this clone: As yet, its antigen is unknown.

PCR amplification relied on 60 Vbeta primers (plus 13 Jbeta primers). TCRdb keeps only in-frame clones here, not all; method: immunoSEQ multiplex PCR. The sample shows some 120,000 clones, roughly four fifths of them seen only once. The sequence derives from a man in his forties in good health and CMV-seronegative. The sequencing sample was made of PBMCs.

DNA of the CDR3: TGTGCCTGGAGTGAGGGGAGGGAGCAGTACTTC. Protein sequence: CAWSEGREQYF. J is TRBJ2-7 and V is TRBV30, with D perhaps matching TRBD2 (6 bases). Deletions cut 1 base from V and 7 bases from J, with 8 bases between. The CDR3 length is 11 residues. In germline, CDR1 is GTSNPN, CDR2 SVGIG (reference sequence).